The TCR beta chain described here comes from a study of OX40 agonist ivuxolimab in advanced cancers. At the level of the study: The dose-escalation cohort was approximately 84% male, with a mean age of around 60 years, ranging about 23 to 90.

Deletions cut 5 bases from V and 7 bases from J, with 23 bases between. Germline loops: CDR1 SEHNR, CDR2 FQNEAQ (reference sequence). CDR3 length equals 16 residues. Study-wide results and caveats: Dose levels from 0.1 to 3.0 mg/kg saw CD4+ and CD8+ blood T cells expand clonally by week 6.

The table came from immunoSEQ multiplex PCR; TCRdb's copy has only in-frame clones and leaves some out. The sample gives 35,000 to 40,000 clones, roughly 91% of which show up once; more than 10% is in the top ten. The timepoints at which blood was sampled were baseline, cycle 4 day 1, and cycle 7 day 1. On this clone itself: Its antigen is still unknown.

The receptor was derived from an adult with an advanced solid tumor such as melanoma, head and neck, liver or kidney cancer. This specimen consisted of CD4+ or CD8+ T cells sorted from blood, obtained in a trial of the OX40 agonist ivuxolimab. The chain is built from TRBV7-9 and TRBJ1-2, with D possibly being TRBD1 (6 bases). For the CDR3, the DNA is TGTGCCAGCAGCACCCGAGTCCTCACAGGGTTCGGTGGCTACACCTTC. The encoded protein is CASSTRVLTGFGGYTF.